This T cell receptor (beta chain) derives from a study of siplizumab effects on memory and regulatory T cells. The table lists this clone with a count of one. The antigen remains unidentified. Broader study findings: Tregs proliferating in siplizumab cultures lacked confirmation of their suppressive function. With siplizumab, cumulative frequency of CD4+ memory-derived alloreactive sequences dropped significantly.

Only in-frame clones appear in the TCRdb table, and some are missing; sequencing was by immunoSEQ multiplex PCR. The profile shows roughly 75,000 clones, 93% of them singletons. Trimming shortened V by 6 bases and J by 5 bases, and 20 bases separated the two germline ends. CDR1 is SGHDT, CDR2 YYEEEE, per germline. CDR3 length equals 16 residues. The source is a human donor in good health. The chain joins TRBV5-6 to TRBJ2-2, with D perhaps matching TRBD1 (5 bases). Material for sequencing was CD8+ T cells sorted from blood. The CDR3 DNA reads TGTGCCAGCACCCTTAGAGGAGAGACAGATACCGGGGAGCTGTTTTTT. It encodes CASTLRGETDTGELFF.